This is a list of T cell receptor beta chains from one sample in a study of blood T cell repertoires in COVID-19. Sequencing used immunoSEQ multiplex PCR; TCRdb keeps in-frame clones, though not all of them. Among 120,000 or so clones listed, roughly 91% were seen once. Sequencing input: peripheral blood. The receptors come from a human donor in a cohort sampled during active COVID-19. Both conserved end residues are part of each CDR3. A D gene is named only where the DNA matches it firmly. Expanded clones are given a class, and other clones once, few, many or no size at all.

v_call	clone_size	j_call	d_call	cdr3_nt	cdr3_aa
TRBV6-5	.	TRBJ1-1	TRBD1	TGTGCCAGCAGCCGACAGGGGGTCGAAGCTTTCTTT	CASSRQGVEAFF
TRBV6-5	.	TRBJ2-3	TRBD2	TGTGCCACCCTCCTAGCGGGATCAGATACGCAGTATTTT	CATLLAGSDTQYF
TRBV16	once	TRBJ1-2	.	TGTGCCAGCAGCTACACCCCAGGGGTAGGTGGCTACACCTTC	CASSYTPGVGGYTF
TRBV10-2	.	TRBJ2-1	TRBD1	TGCGCCAGCCAACGTGGAGGACAGGGGTCCGGTGAGCAGTTCTTC	CASQRGGQGSGEQFF
TRBV9	.	TRBJ2-6	.	TGTGCCAGCAGCGTAGGGGCAGGGCCGCGGATCTCTGGGGCCAACGTCCTGACTTTC	CASSVGAGPRISGANVLTF
TRBV16	few	TRBJ1-2	TRBD1	TGTGCCAGCAGCCCACAGGGGTATGGCTACACCTTC	CASSPQGYGYTF
TRBV14	.	TRBJ2-5	TRBD2	TGTGCCAGCAGCCTGTCCGGGACTAGCGGGGATGCGTGGGAGACCCAGTACTTC	CASSLSGTSGDAWETQYF
TRBV5-4	.	TRBJ2-3	.	TGTGCCAGCAGCTCCTCCCAGGGGGGACTAGGGGATACGCAGTATTTT	CASSSSQGGLGDTQYF
TRBV24-1	.	TRBJ2-1	TRBD2	TGTGCCACCAGTGATTTGACTAGCGGGAGGCAATTCTTC	CATSDLTSGRQFF
TRBV25-1	.	TRBJ2-7	TRBD2	TGTGCCAGCGGGGGGGACGGGGCCCACGAGCAGTACTTC	CASGGDGAHEQYF
TRBV5-4	.	TRBJ1-2	TRBD1	TGTGCCAGCAGCACGGACAGGGGTAGGGGCTACACCTTC	CASSTDRGRGYTF
TRBV5-5	.	TRBJ1-5	.	TGTGCCAGCAGCCCGACCGGGGATAGCAATCAGCCCCAGCATTTT	CASSPTGDSNQPQHF
TRBV7-9	.	TRBJ2-5	TRBD1	TGTGCCAGCAGTTCCGGGACAGAATATCAAGAGACCCAGTACTTC	CASSSGTEYQETQYF
TRBV9	.	TRBJ2-1	TRBD2	TGTGCCAGCAGCACTCCGACTAGCGGGAATCCATTTCTTAACTCCTACAATGAGCAGTTCTTC	CASSTPTSGNPFLNSYNEQFF
TRBV5-6	.	TRBJ2-3	.	TGTGCCAGCAGCTTGGGCCCGGGAGGCACAGATACGCAGTATTTT	CASSLGPGGTDTQYF
TRBV5-4	.	TRBJ1-2	.	TGTGCCAGCAGCTTGGGCGGGGAAGGGGCTTCTGGCTACACCTTC	CASSLGGEGASGYTF
TRBV9	.	TRBJ2-7	TRBD2	TGTGCCAGCAGCGCAACCGCGTCCGGACTAGCGTCCTACGAGCAGTACTTC	CASSATASGLASYEQYF
TRBV13	.	TRBJ1-4	TRBD1	TGTGCCAGCAGCCTGGGACAGTCAAATGAAAAACTGTTTTTT	CASSLGQSNEKLFF
TRBV11-2	once	TRBJ2-1	TRBD1	TGTGCCAGCAGCTTAATCGACAGGGCCAATGAGCAGTTCTTC	CASSLIDRANEQFF
TRBV19	.	TRBJ2-6	.	TGTGCCACCAGGGCATTCGGCGGCTCTGGGGCCAACGTCCTGACTTTC	CATRAFGGSGANVLTF
TRBV7-2	.	TRBJ2-7	TRBD2	TGTGCCAGCAGCTTAGTCCTAGCGGGGCCCAGACGCGAGCAGTACTTC	CASSLVLAGPRREQYF
TRBV9	.	TRBJ1-1	.	TGTGCCAGCAGCGTCTTCACAGAGAACACTGAAGCTTTCTTT	CASSVFTENTEAFF
TRBV18	once	TRBJ2-7	TRBD1	TGTGCCAGCTCCCTTTCTTCCGGGACAGGGGGCGGTGAGCAGTACTTC	CASSLSSGTGGGEQYF
TRBV10-3	.	TRBJ2-1	TRBD1	TGTGCCATCAGTGAGTCGGGGACAGGGACCTACAATGAGCAGTTCTTC	CAISESGTGTYNEQFF
TRBV6-5	.	TRBJ2-7	TRBD1	TGTGCCAGCAGTTATCGACAGGGCCCCTACGAGCAGTACTTC	CASSYRQGPYEQYF
TRBV15	.	TRBJ2-7	TRBD2	TGTGCCACCAGCAGAGATATGGCTAGCGGGGTGTTTTTCGAATACGAGCAGTACTTC	CATSRDMASGVFFEYEQYF
TRBV7-8	.	TRBJ2-5	.	TGTGCCGGGGGGGCCCAAGAGACCCAGTACTTC	CAGGAQETQYF
TRBV10-3	.	TRBJ2-1	TRBD2	TGTGCCATCAGTCCTCCTAGCGGGGGTTCCTACAATGAGCAGTTCTTC	CAISPPSGGSYNEQFF
TRBV2	few	TRBJ2-3	TRBD1	TGTGCCGGTAAAGCGACAGGGATGATCACAGATACGCAGTATTTT	CAGKATGMITDTQYF
TRBV19	.	TRBJ1-2	TRBD1	TGTGCCAGTAGTATAACCGGGACAGGGGTGAACTACACCTTC	CASSITGTGVNYTF